This TCR beta chain is from a study of blood T cells in healthy people across ages. Across the study: When template switching was applied, about one barcoded beta molecule was captured per two T cells. General study findings and limits: Long-lived and aged donors differed, with more naive CD4+ cells and higher diversity in the long-lived. Age showed a roughly linear inverse relationship with TCR beta diversity per million T cells.

Approximately 9.7 milliliters was the volume of peripheral blood drawn from each donor. A remark on this clonotype: As yet, its antigen is unknown.

For the second PCR, which ran for roughly 6 to 11 cycles, a sample-barcoded 5' primer and a J-beta primer mix were used. In TCRdb, the 5' RACE reads were re-called with MiXCR into one record per CDR3 protein. This sample has about 640,000 distinct CDR3 sequences, with roughly 58% found just once. The germline V gene encodes CDR1 MNHEY and CDR2 SMNVEV (reference sequence). The CDR3 covers 17 residues. The J segment lost 4 bases and the V segment lost 3 bases, leaving 11 bases of the junction unmatched. The genes are TRBV27 and TRBJ2-3; 9 bases align to TRBD1. The source is a man aged 55 to 70 in good health. What was sequenced was blood. The CDR3 sequence: CASSFSAWTGAPDTQYF. The CDR3 DNA sequence: TGTGCCAGCAGTTTCTCTGCCTGGACAGGGGCTCCAGATACGCAGTATTTT.